These T cell receptor beta chains were read from a single sample in a study of technical replicates of blood from several donors. Profiling relied on immunoSEQ multiplex PCR, and the TCRdb table lists in-frame clones only, not all of them. The table records more than 65,000 clones, 97% of them present only once. Specimen: T cells isolated from PBMCs. Source of these receptors: a human donor in good health. Both conserved end residues are part of each CDR3. D genes are given only for firm matches. Size values are once, few and many counts, or a class for expanded clones, and some rows have none.

j_call clone_size v_call d_call cdr3_nt cdr3_aa
TRBJ2-2 NA TRBV9 TRBD2 TGTGCCAGCAGCGTAGAGGCGGGGGGGCTTAACACCGGGGAGCTGTTTTTT CASSVEAGGLNTGELFF
TRBJ2-7 NA TRBV7-9 TRBD2 TGTGCCAGCAGCCAGACTAGCGACCTGCTGGGAGAGCAGTACTTC CASSQTSDLLGEQYF
TRBJ1-3 NA TRBV19 NA TGTGCCAGTAGTACCTCGGACGGGAACTCTGGAAACACCATATATTTT CASSTSDGNSGNTIYF
TRBJ2-1 NA TRBV5-1 NA TGCGCCAGCAGCTTGGAACAGGGATACAATGAGCAGTTCTTC CASSLEQGYNEQFF
TRBJ1-5 few TRBV7-9 TRBD1 TGTGCCAGCAGCGCCGGGACAGACAATCAGCCCCAGCATTTT CASSAGTDNQPQHF
TRBJ1-1 NA TRBV20-1 NA TGCAGTGCTAGTAAGGGGATAGCTTTCTTT CSASKGIAFF
TRBJ1-5 NA TRBV5-6 NA TGTGCCAGCAGCTGGGGAGATAATCAGCCCCAGCATTTT CASSWGDNQPQHF
TRBJ2-7 NA TRBV25-1 TRBD1 TGTGCCAGCAGGGACAGGGGACACGAGCAGTACTTC CASRDRGHEQYF
TRBJ2-7 once TRBV28 TRBD1 TGTGCCAGCACAAGCCCTTTCCGGGACAGGGAATACGAGCAGTACTTC CASTSPFRDREYEQYF
TRBJ2-3 NA TRBV10-3 NA TGTGCGTCAAACGGGGGAAGAGGGTCTTCGAGCACAGATACGCAGTATTTT CASNGGRGSSSTDTQYF
TRBJ2-5 NA TRBV7-2 TRBD1 TGTGCCAGCAGCTTAGGGAACAGGGGCCAAGAGACCCAGTACTTC CASSLGNRGQETQYF
TRBJ1-6 NA TRBV19 NA TGTGCCAGTAGTATCCCGGACAGCTATAATTCACCCCTCCACTTT CASSIPDSYNSPLHF
TRBJ2-2 NA TRBV6-4 NA TGTGCCAGCAGTGACTGGGGCAGGGCCCACACCGGGGAGCTGTTTTTT CASSDWGRAHTGELFF
TRBJ2-7 NA TRBV6-5 TRBD2 TGTGCCAGCAGTTACGCCCCAACTAGCGATTTCTACGAGCAGTACTTC CASSYAPTSDFYEQYF
TRBJ2-3 NA TRBV7-8 TRBD2 TGTGCCAGCAGCTCAAGCGACGGGAGGGGCACAGATACGCAGTATTTT CASSSSDGRGTDTQYF
TRBJ2-7 NA TRBV5-1 TRBD2 TGCGCCAGCAGCTTGGTCTCTTCGGGGGGTGGACGCTACGAGCAGTACTTC CASSLVSSGGGRYEQYF
TRBJ2-7 NA TRBV11-2 NA TGTGCCAGCAGCCCACATGCCGCCTACGAGCAGTACTTC CASSPHAAYEQYF
TRBJ1-1 NA TRBV5-6 TRBD1 TGTGCCAGCAACGAGGCGTGGACAGGAAAAATGAACACTGAAGCTTTCTTT CASNEAWTGKMNTEAFF
TRBJ2-5 NA TRBV9 NA TGTGCCAGCAGCTCACACAGGGATAGAGAGACCCAGTACTTC CASSSHRDRETQYF
TRBJ1-2 NA TRBV15 NA TGTGCCACCAGCAGAGAAACAGGCAACTATGGCTACACCTTC CATSRETGNYGYTF
TRBJ1-1 once TRBV2 NA TGTGCCAGCTGTCAAGCCTTGAACACTGAAGCTTTCTTT CASCQALNTEAFF
TRBJ1-2 NA TRBV5-8 TRBD1 TGTGCCAGCAGCCCCAGGGGGGCATCGTATGGCTACACCTTC CASSPRGASYGYTF
TRBJ2-1 NA TRBV14 TRBD2 TGTGCCAGCAGCCTGACTAGCGGGGGCTATGAGCAGTTCTTC CASSLTSGGYEQFF
TRBJ2-3 NA TRBV27 NA TGTGCCAGCAGCCCAATCGCGGCAGATACGCAGTATTTT CASSPIAADTQYF
TRBJ1-1 NA TRBV27 NA TGTGCCAGCAGACAGGCCCGGGACTACATGAACACTGAAGCTTTCTTT CASRQARDYMNTEAFF
TRBJ1-5 once TRBV6-5 NA TGTGCCAGCAGTAAGAGGGATGGTCAGCCCCAGCATTTT CASSKRDGQPQHF
TRBJ2-7 NA TRBV2 NA TGTGCCAGCAGTCTAAGCTCCTACGAGCAGTACTTC CASSLSSYEQYF
TRBJ2-7 NA TRBV27 NA TGTGCCAGCAGTTTGCGTCCCACCTACGAGCAGTACTTC CASSLRPTYEQYF